This TCR beta chain was observed in a study of shared clonotypes between healthy human individuals (TCRdb year 2020). Describing the broader study: A couple of women and three men aged 18 to 49 years were included in the cohort. For each donor, three plates each were used for CD4 naive and CD4 memory, two plates were used for CD8 naive, and one plate was used for CD8 memory. Leukapheresis yielded between about 0.9 and 9 billion PBMCs per donor. Libraries were prepared and TCR repertoires were sequenced by different laboratories using diverse techniques, in order to increase sequencing depth and limit assay-specific biases. The study deeply sequenced blood TCR repertoires of about 5 healthy adults to estimate repertoire size and the extent of clonotype sharing between individuals.

The germline ends are 12 bases apart after V is trimmed by 0 bases and J by 3 bases. CDR1 and CDR2, looked up from the germline V gene, are LGHNA and YSLEER. Taken from cysteine to phenylalanine, the CDR3 has 16 residues. Only the CDR3 portion is preserved as DNA: 48 bases, with reading frame beginning at the first base. Study-wide conclusions, independent of this receptor: Rarefaction of sorted-subset datasets indicated incomplete sequencing despite the large sequencing depth. Only blood was sampled, and tissue TCR repertoires likely differ from those in blood. The small number of donors limited the genetic and exposure-history diversity represented. Across several donors, approximately 5% of naive CD4, around 3.5% of naive CD8, about 2% of memory CD4, and 0.3% to 0.45% of memory CD8 clonotypes were shared. Based on pairwise subsampling, the degree of clonotype sharing among donors was expected to be affected by sequencing depth. Larger estimated clonotype richness was generally found for naive subsets than for memory subsets. Clonotypes shared by all four sorted-subset donors showed higher generation probabilities than non-shared clonotypes.

Regarding this clone: Its antigen has not been determined. No per-base quality is available; no much larger clone lies one base away.

Using the deep immunoSEQ assay, multiplex PCR amplified TCR CDR3 regions from genomic DNA. Genomic DNA extracted from each cell subset was distributed evenly over all wells of several immunoSEQ 96-well plates, and each plate served as one replicate. For sorted subsets, about 210 ng of genomic DNA, equivalent to 30,000 or so T cell genomes, went into each replicate PCR. Purified libraries were quantified with a Qubit 3.0 fluorometer, sized on a Bioanalyzer 2100, and re-quantified with the KAPA Library Quantification kit. Each immunoSEQ 96-well plate was sequenced on its own single-read 150-cycle Illumina NextSeq 550 flow cell. In the authors' own workflow: The immunoSEQ output contained only junctional sequences without quality scores, so filtering could not match that applied to full-length reads. To assign V/J genes and CDR3, sequences were annotated using PyIR, a Python wrapper for IgBLAST v1.9, with IMGT germline references. Reads were removed for weak V/J assignments (E-value above 1e-6), missing CDR3, stop codons, out-of-frame junctions, or ambiguous translated residues. V3J clonotypes were defined by identical inferred V gene, J gene, and CDR3 amino acid sequence. Percentage overlap between repertoires was calculated by dividing the number of shared unique clonotypes by the size of the smaller repertoire. Three approaches were used to assess repertoire richness: RTK rarefaction, the Chao1 estimator, and Recon v2.1 estimates of unobserved clonotypes. Generation probabilities were computed with OLGA for all TCRbeta clonotypes obtained by the gDNA method from a handful of donors. Sourced from immuneACCESS, this table was stored by TCRdb with only in-frame sequences that have V and J called. A share of the clones is absent; for the studies checked, an unresolved V gene accounts for under half, and the remainder has no known explanation. Clonal size and the V and J genes are those of that table, whereas D and trimming came from the DNA. For this sample there are about a million clones; approximately 80% appear just once. The ten largest account for over 1.3% of the sample.

The donors were healthy, HIV-negative adults with no recently reported acute infections or vaccinations. Every donor was a Caucasian adult living in Nashville, Tennessee, USA. CD4+ T cells were enriched through magnetic negative selection, after which naive cells were positively selected on CD45RA and the remaining negative fraction served as the memory subset. After blood collection by leukapheresis, PBMCs were isolated using Ficoll-Histopaque density gradient centrifugation and then cryopreserved in the vapor phase of liquid nitrogen. Analytical flow cytometry was used to check the purity and quantity of every magnetically sorted T cell population. Genomic DNA was isolated from each sorted fraction and quantified by UV absorbance on a Nanodrop 2000c.

The TCR was taken from a young man in good health. The V and J segments used are TRBV4-3 and TRBJ1-5; the D gene is unclear. Sequencing was done on a sample of memory CD4+ T cells sorted from blood. Explained via the paper, the cell subset or site label denotes: CD45RA-negative fraction. CDR3 sequence: CASSQDLTSHNQPQHF. The nucleotide sequence reads as follows: TGCGCCAGCAGCCAAGATCTGACAAGCCACAATCAGCCCCAGCATTTT.